These 27 T cell receptor beta chains were all obtained from the same sample, sequenced in a study of molecular identifiers for immune sequencing clone quantification. Each CDR3 protein is one row after TCRdb ran MiXCR on the PCR reads. The sample shows about 39,000 distinct CDR3 sequences, 15% to 20% of them seen only once. Source material: naive CD8+ T cells from blood, with Jurkat cell RNA spiked in. As for subset: FACS-sorted CD8+CD4-CCR7+CD45RA+ naive T cells. Receptor source: a human donor in good health. Some libraries in this study had Jurkat cell RNA spiked in.

This clonotype was observed at least ten times. This chain links TRBV24-1 with TRBJ2-7, with D perhaps TRBD2 (6 bases). The CDR3 covers 12 residues. The V and J ends lost 5 bases and 7 bases respectively, with 11 bases between them. Germline loops: CDR1 KGHDR, CDR2 SFDVKD. The CDR3 DNA is TGTGCCACCAGTGGTACCGCGGGGGAGCAGTACTTC. This translates into CATSGTAGEQYF.

This clonotype rates as medium-sized. The rearrangement links TRBV6-2 or TRBV6-3 to TRBJ2-7; 8 nucleotides line up with TRBD1. This CDR3 has 17 residues. Germline V gene data show CDR1 as MNHEY and CDR2 as SVGEGT. V shed 4 bases and J 6 bases; nucleotides not matched to a gene: 17. The CDR3 spells CASSSLPDRGYTSEQYF. The CDR3, as DNA: TGTGCCAGCAGTTCCCTCCCCGACAGGGGCTACACATCCGAGCAGTACTTC.

On this clonotype itself: A much larger clonotype is one base distant, so this may be a read error. The gene calls are TRBV27 and TRBJ2-7; 9 bases agree with TRBD2. The V and J ends lost 4 bases and 2 bases, in that order; junction bases with no gene match: 6. The CDR3 sequence is 15 residues long. Germline V CDR1 and CDR2: MNHEY, SMNVEV (reference sequence). CDR3 in amino acids: CASSSPSGKAYEQYF. In DNA, the CDR3 is TGTGCCAGCAGTTCTCCTAGCGGGAAGGCCTACGAGCAGTACTTC.

Concerning this clonotype: This may be a read error, as it is one base from a much larger clone. V usage is TRBV3-1 and J usage is TRBJ2-3; D may be TRBD2 (5 bases). Germline V CDR1 and CDR2: LGHDT, YNNKEL (reference sequence). V lost 4 bases, J lost 1 base, and 12 bases lay in between. This CDR3 spans 15 amino acids. The CDR3 here is CASSRVRGGTDTQYF. The CDR3 region has the DNA TGTGCCAGCAGCCGAGTCCGGGGTGGCACAGATACGCAGTATTTT.

The DNA of the CDR3 is TGCGCCAGCAGCCCGGGACAGGGCTACTACAATGAGCAGTTCTTC. It is translated as CASSPGQGYYNEQFF. The rearrangement links TRBV4-3 to TRBJ2-1; 9 bases are shared with TRBD1. Germline CDR1 reads LGHNA; CDR2 reads YSLEER. The junction had 4 bases not matched to a gene; V was cut back by 4 bases and J by 3 bases. This CDR3 spans 15 amino acids.

This chain connects TRBV28 to TRBJ1-5, with D unresolved. Per the germline V gene, CDR1 is MDHEN and CDR2 is SYDVKM. Trimming took 4 bases from V and 7 from J, leaving 11 bases between them. The CDR3 sequence is 13 residues long. The CDR3 is CASSSRDQQPQHF. DNA for the CDR3: TGTGCCAGCAGTTCAAGAGATCAACAGCCCCAGCATTTT.

To note about this clonotype: A much larger clone is a single base away; this may be a read error. The chain has TRBV3-1 and TRBJ2-1, with D possibly matching TRBD1 (6 bases). Per germline, CDR1 LGHDT and CDR2 YNNKEL (reference sequence). The V gene lost 0 bases and the J gene lost 9 bases, with 9 bases spanning the gap. The CDR3 has 13 residues. DNA of the CDR3: TGTGCCAGCAGCCAAGACAGGGGCAGTGAGCAGTTCTTC. Translation gives CASSQDRGSEQFF.

A single count supports this clonotype. The chain recombines TRBV7-2 with TRBJ1-5; D is perhaps TRBD1 (6 bases). V shed 8 bases and J shed 3 bases, with 11 bases lying between them. Germline V lookup: CDR1 SGHTA, CDR2 FQGNSA. The CDR3 spans 13 residues. The CDR3 is CASGGGDNQPQHF. The CDR3 DNA follows: TGTGCCAGCGGAGGGGGAGACAATCAGCCCCAGCATTTT.

This clonotype was seen at least ten times. The V gene is TRBV13, the J gene TRBJ2-4; D not certain. Trimming took 1 base from V and 0 from J, leaving 10 bases between them. This CDR3 spans 16 amino acids. Germline CDR1 PRHDT, CDR2 FYEKMQ (reference sequence). CDR3 nucleotide sequence: TGTGCCAGCAGCTTAGCCGATTCCGTAGCCAAAAACATTCAGTACTTC. It translates to CASSLADSVAKNIQYF.

On this clonotype itself: Given a much more abundant clone one base away, this may be a read error. J is TRBJ2-1 and V is TRBV28; D is unresolved. In germline, CDR1 is MDHEN, CDR2 SYDVKM. Trimming took off 4 bases at V and 8 bases at J, with 3 bases between the two ends. There are 10 residues in the CDR3. CDR3 residues: CASSSYEQFF. The CDR3 DNA reads TGTGCCAGCAGTTCCTATGAGCAGTTCTTC.

About this clonotype: This may be a read error: a much more frequent sequence differs by one nucleotide. CDR3 nucleotides: TGTGCCGGCAGCTTCGGGCCTCTACTTATTTACGAGCAGTACTTC. Its translation is CAGSFGPLLIYEQYF. The chain recombines TRBV7-2 with TRBJ2-7; D is undetermined. Germline-derived CDR1 and CDR2 are SGHTA and FQGNSA. The CDR3 length is 15 residues.

In nucleotides, the CDR3 is TGCGCCAGCAGCCAAGATCTACCAGCGGGAGCTTCCGGGGAGCTGTTTTTT. Translated, it gives CASSQDLPAGASGELFF. The V and J genes are TRBV4-3 and TRBJ2-2; TRBD2 aligns across 8 bases. Germline loops: CDR1 LGHNA, CDR2 YSLEER. This CDR3 contains 17 residues. Germline trimming cut 0 bases from V and 6 bases from J; bases unmatched to any gene: 9.

On this clonotype: This clone may be a read error of a much larger clone one base away. The chain employs TRBV28 and TRBJ1-1; D is undetermined. Germline CDR1 reads MDHEN; CDR2 reads SYDVKM. V shed 4 bases and J shed 0 bases, with 15 bases lying between them. The CDR3 extends over 16 amino acids. CDR3 DNA: TGTGCCAGCAGTTCAGTTACGTGGAGGCTGAACACTGAAGCTTTCTTT. It is translated as CASSSVTWRLNTEAFF.

With respect to this clonotype: Given a much more abundant clone one base away, this may be a read error. V gene TRBV11-2 combines with J gene TRBJ2-3; 11 bases align to TRBD2. The CDR3 totals 17 residues. Per germline, CDR1 SGHAT and CDR2 FQNNGV. CDR3 DNA sequence: TGTGCCAACAGCTCCTCCCGACTAGCGGGGTTCACAGATACGCAGTATTTT. Translation gives CANSSSRLAGFTDTQYF.

This sequence joins TRBV27 and TRBJ2-5; TRBD2 aligns across 12 bases. J lost 1 base, V lost 3 bases, and 0 bases had no gene match. The CDR3 has 15 residues. CDR1 and CDR2 (germline): MNHEY, SMNVEV (reference sequence). The CDR3 DNA sequence: TGTGCCAGCAGTTTGACTAGCGGGAGCCAAGAGACCCAGTACTTC. Encoded protein: CASSLTSGSQETQYF.

This rearrangement joins TRBV19 to TRBJ1-2; D gene ambiguous. V was shortened by 9 bases and J by 0 bases, with 8 bases between the two germline ends. Germline values: CDR1 LNHDA, CDR2 SQIVND (reference sequence). The CDR3 runs 12 residues. CDR3 loop: CASNGTNYGYTF. DNA of the CDR3: TGTGCCAGCAACGGGACTAACTATGGCTACACCTTC.

The table lists this clonotype with a few counts. This sequence joins TRBV12-3 or TRBV12-4 and TRBJ2-7, with 10 bases matching TRBD1. Trimming cost V 4 bases and J 3 bases; bases outside gene matches: 3. This CDR3 has 14 residues. This chain's CDR3 is CASSYGTGDYEQYF. In DNA form, the CDR3 reads TGTGCCAGCAGTTACGGGACAGGGGACTACGAGCAGTACTTC.

This clonotype appeared a few times. The chain employs TRBV11-2 and TRBJ2-7; D might be TRBD1 or TRBD2, each matching 5 bases. Germline CDR1 is SGHAT and CDR2 is FQNNGV. The germline V and J ends were trimmed by 5 bases and 0 bases, with 14 bases remaining between them. The CDR3 runs 15 residues. The CDR3 coding sequence is TGTGCCAGCAGCCGACCCCTTGGGGGCTCCTACGAGCAGTACTTC. It yields the protein CASSRPLGGSYEQYF.

Sample share makes this clonotype medium-sized (0.01 to 0.1%). The chain employs TRBV29-1 and TRBJ2-3; a possible D gene is TRBD2 (6 bases). This CDR3 contains 13 residues. Germline V gene lookup returns CDR1 SQVTM and CDR2 ANQGSEA. V dropped 7 bases and J dropped 2 bases, with 13 bases sitting between them. CDR3: CSAGGGTTDTQYF. DNA of the CDR3: TGCAGCGCAGGCGGCGGGACCACAGATACGCAGTATTTT.

This clonotype was observed once. Relative to the germline gene, one junction end is altered; a read error may explain this. The chain carries TRBV4-3 and TRBJ2-7, with 7 positions matching TRBD1. The CDR3 loop spans 15 amino acids. CDR1 is LGHNA, CDR2 YSLEER, per germline. CDR3: CASGQRTGNSYEQYF. For the CDR3, the DNA is TGTGCCAGCGGCCAACGGACAGGAAACTCCTACGAGCAGTACTTC.

As to this clonotype: A clone one base away is much larger, so this may be a read error. The J gene is TRBJ1-4, the V gene TRBV9, with 9 nucleotides matching TRBD1. In germline, CDR1 is SGDLS, CDR2 YYNGEE. CDR3 length: 14 amino acids. The DNA for the CDR3 is TGTGTCAGCAGCGTAGGGACAGGGAATGAAAAACTGTTTTTT. Its protein is CVSSVGTGNEKLFF.

This clonotype has a count of ten or more. This chain connects TRBV7-9 to TRBJ1-2; the match to TRBD1 covers 7 bases. Germline CDR1 is SEHNR and CDR2 is FQNEAQ (reference sequence). The CDR3 is 14 residues long. The V and J ends lost 5 bases and 3 bases, in that order; junction bases with no gene match: 6. CDR3 nucleotides: TGTGCCAGCAGCCTAGGGACAGATCACTATGGCTACACCTTC. The encoded protein is CASSLGTDHYGYTF.

The gene calls are TRBV29-1 and TRBJ2-1; D not resolved. Germline CDR1 is SQVTM and CDR2 is ANQGSEA. This CDR3 region has 11 residues. Trimming took off 1 base at V and 9 bases at J, with 7 bases between the two ends. CDR3 residues: CSVEGGSEQFF. Written as DNA, the CDR3 is TGCAGCGTTGAAGGTGGTTCTGAGCAGTTCTTC.

This clonotype was counted between two and nine times. CDR3 in amino acids: CASSLASSGYNEQFF. CDR3 coding DNA: TGTGCCAGCAGCTTAGCGTCTAGCGGTTACAATGAGCAGTTCTTC. The chain employs TRBV7-6 and TRBJ2-1; 7 bases are shared with TRBD2. V was clipped by 0 bases and J by 4 bases; unmatched bases: 3. From germline, CDR1 is SGHVS and CDR2 FNYEAQ. The CDR3 has 15 amino acids.

This clonotype appeared a few times. The junction departs from the called germline gene at one end, perhaps through a read error. This chain joins TRBV11-2 and TRBJ2-1, with a possible D match to TRBD2 (5 bases). In germline, CDR1 is SGHAT, CDR2 FQNNGV. The CDR3 length is 15 residues. In DNA, the CDR3 is TGTGCCAGCACCTTACTAGGGAACACCTACAATGAGCAGTTCTTC. Residues: CASTLLGNTYNEQFF.

This clonotype was counted at least ten times. The chain uses TRBV28 and TRBJ1-2; 12 positions match TRBD1. This CDR3 comprises 15 residues. Germline-derived CDR1 and CDR2 are MDHEN and SYDVKM. Germline trimming cut 3 bases from V and 8 bases from J; bases unmatched to any gene: 7. The CDR3 sequence is CASSLIGTGGAGYTF. The DNA of the CDR3 is TGTGCCAGCAGTTTGATTGGGACAGGGGGCGCAGGCTACACCTTC.

This rearrangement joins TRBV5-1 to TRBJ2-6; no clear D gene. The CDR3 spans 16 residues. Germline loops: CDR1 SGHRS, CDR2 YFSETQ. V was cut by 0 bases and J by 4 bases, with 11 bases left in between. CDR3 loop: CASSLVFRSGANVLTF. The CDR3 region has the DNA TGCGCCAGCAGCTTGGTATTTCGGTCAGGGGCCAACGTCCTGACTTTC.